What follows describes a single TCR beta chain. The antigen remains undetermined. The data stem from a study of cytomegalovirus exposure and HLA in healthy donors. Study-wide results and limits: Most TCR beta V segments were productive about 87% or about 30% of the time in an earlier analysis.

Per germline, CDR1 SQVTM and CDR2 ANQGSEA. This CDR3 contains 10 residues. V was cut by 7 bases and J by 3 bases, with 7 bases left in between. Vbeta (60) and Jbeta (13) primers were used in the PCR. Assay: immunoSEQ multiplex PCR; the TCRdb copy retains only in-frame clones and omits some. Among 100,000 to 150,000 clones listed, less than 90% were seen once. Sequenced sample: PBMCs. The chain employs TRBV29-1 and TRBJ2-7; perhaps TRBD2 as D (6 bases). This TCR came from a man in his late teens or twenties in good health and CMV-seropositive. The CDR3 nucleotides are TGCAGCGCCGGGAGCTACGAGCAGTACTTC. This codes for CSAGSYEQYF.